A single sample gave rise to the 32 T cell receptor beta chains below, sequenced in a study of blood T cell repertoires in COVID-19. Repertoires were generated with immunoSEQ multiplex PCR, while TCRdb's copy carries only in-frame clones and drops some. Of 350,000 to 500,000 clones in the sample, more than 70% are singletons; the top ten hold approximately 1.3%. Sequencing input: PBMCs or T cells enriched from blood (not recorded which). These TCRs come from a woman aged 18-29 years who had been exposed to COVID-19.

About this clone itself: The junction differs from germline at one of its ends, possibly a read error. The rearrangement uses TRBV4-1 and TRBJ2-2; D is possibly TRBD2 (5 bases). Germline V gene sequence: CDR1 MGHRA, CDR2 YSYEKL. This CDR3 has 15 amino acids. The CDR3 protein is CASSQGPGNPGELFF. The CDR3 DNA reads TGCGCCAGCAGCCAAGGTCCCGGGAACCCCGGGGAGCTGTTTTTT.

The J gene is TRBJ2-7, the V gene TRBV14; D is possibly TRBD2 (5 bases). Trimming left V 5 bases short and J 5 bases short, with 19 bases between. Germline CDR1 reads SGHDN; CDR2 reads FVKESK. The CDR3 runs to 15 residues. The CDR3, as DNA: TGTGCCAGCAGCTCGCAATTTAGCGCCCTGGACGAGCAGTACTTC. This translates into CASSSQFSALDEQYF.

The chain carries TRBV7-9 and TRBJ2-2; TRBD2 aligns across 8 bases. Germline V lookup: CDR1 SEHNR, CDR2 FQNEAQ (reference sequence). Trimming cost V 4 bases and J 3 bases; bases outside gene matches: 4. The CDR3 length is 15 residues. CDR3 DNA sequence: TGTGCCAGCAGCTCAGGGACTAGTCACACCGGGGAGCTGTTTTTT. Residues: CASSSGTSHTGELFF.

This clone was recorded only once. The V and J genes are TRBV5-4 and TRBJ2-7; the D gene is possibly TRBD1 (6 bases). The V and J ends lost 7 bases and 4 bases respectively, with 18 bases between them. The V gene's germline CDR1 is SGHNT and CDR2 YYREEE (reference sequence). The CDR3 is 14 residues long. The CDR3 bases are TGTGCCAGCCGCCCACAGGGTACGGTTTACGAGCAGTACTTC. Translation: CASRPQGTVYEQYF. Filled out from reference TRBV5-4 and TRBJ2-7, the complete variable domain reads ETGVTQSPTHLIKTRGQQVTLRCSSQSGHNTVSWYQQALGQGPQFIFQYYREEENGRGNFPPRFSGLQFPNYSSELNVNALELDDSALYLCASRPQGTVYEQYFGPGTRLTVT.

The chain combines TRBV28 with TRBJ2-7; D perhaps matches TRBD2 (6 bases). CDR1 is MDHEN, CDR2 SYDVKM, per germline. Trimming took 6 bases from V and 0 from J, leaving 18 bases between them. The CDR3 has 16 amino acids. Here the CDR3 reads CASSHMGTLSSYEQYF. The CDR3 bases are TGTGCCAGCAGCCATATGGGGACTCTGAGCTCCTACGAGCAGTACTTC.

The chain combines TRBV18 with TRBJ1-4; D unclear. V was cut by 4 bases and J by 6 bases, with 6 bases left in between. Per the germline V gene, CDR1 is KGHSH and CDR2 is LQKENI. The CDR3 runs to 12 residues. The CDR3 loop is CASSRGDEKLFF. For the CDR3, the DNA is TGTGCCAGCTCACGCGGAGATGAAAAACTGTTTTTT.

This clone was detected a few times. The chain carries TRBV7-8 and TRBJ2-7; 10 bases are shared with TRBD2. V gave up 4 bases and J gave up 5 bases; unmatched junction bases: 11. The CDR3 totals 16 residues. CDR1 and CDR2 (germline): SGHVS, FQNEAQ. The DNA of the CDR3 is TGTGCCAGCAGCTCCATGCGGCTAGCGGGAGTCCACGAGCAGTACTTC. Protein sequence: CASSSMRLAGVHEQYF.

The chain couples TRBV11-2 to TRBJ2-1; D may be TRBD2 (5 bases). The CDR3 extends over 13 amino acids. V lost 2 bases, J lost 8 bases, and 10 bases lay in between. Looked up from germline, CDR1 is SGHAT and CDR2 is FQNNGV. CDR3 nucleotides: TGTGCCAGCAGCTTAATATTCGGGGATGAGCAGTTCTTC. It yields the protein CASSLIFGDEQFF.

This chain connects TRBV5-8 to TRBJ2-7; 13 positions match TRBD2. V lost 4 bases to trimming and J lost 4 bases; unmatched junction nucleotides: 2. Germline CDR1 reads SGHTS; CDR2 reads YDEGEE. CDR3 length: 14 amino acids. The CDR3 DNA reads as TGTGCCAGCAGCCGGACTAGCGGGAGTTACGAGCAGTACTTC. Encoded protein: CASSRTSGSYEQYF.

This chain connects TRBV4-3 to TRBJ2-7; tentative D call: TRBD1 (5 bases). This CDR3 has 16 amino acids. Trimming removed 1 base at V and 3 bases at J, with 16 bases between. Germline V lookup: CDR1 LGHNA, CDR2 YSLEER. The CDR3 DNA reads TGCGCCAGCAGCCAAGTTATAGGGGCGACTGGCTACGAGCAGTACTTC. Translation: CASSQVIGATGYEQYF.

The CDR3 region has the DNA TGTGCCAGTAGTATAGGAGGGGGTTTGAACGAGCAGTACTTC. Protein product: CASSIGGGLNEQYF. V usage is TRBV19 and J usage is TRBJ2-7; D possibly corresponds to TRBD1 (6 bases). V was pared by 1 base and J by 5 bases, with 12 bases between. CDR3 length: 14 amino acids. Per germline, CDR1 LNHDA and CDR2 SQIVND (reference sequence).

About this clone: The sample carries other DNA sequences with the same CDR3. The CDR3 DNA reads as TGTGCCAGCAGTCTCGACAGCTACGAGCAGTACTTC. Translated, it gives CASSLDSYEQYF. This chain joins TRBV28 and TRBJ2-7; weak D call: TRBD1 (5 bases). Germline V gene lookup returns CDR1 MDHEN and CDR2 SYDVKM. Deletions cut 5 bases from V and 3 bases from J, with 8 bases between. This CDR3 is built from 12 residues.

The rearrangement uses TRBV4-3 and TRBJ2-3, with a tentative D call TRBD2 (6 bases). The germline CDR1 and CDR2 sequences are LGHNA and YSLEER. V lost 0 bases to trimming and J lost 3 bases, with 16 bases between them. The CDR3 extends over 17 amino acids. CDR3 nucleotides: TGCGCCAGCAGCCAAGATTCAGGGCAGGCGGGGACAGATACGCAGTATTTT. As protein: CASSQDSGQAGTDTQYF.

This clone has just one count. The V call is TRBV5-1, the J call TRBJ2-5; 7 nucleotides align to TRBD2. The CDR3 has 15 amino acids. V was clipped by 5 bases and J by 3 bases; unmatched bases: 10. The germline V gene encodes CDR1 SGHRS and CDR2 YFSETQ. The CDR3 coding sequence is TGCGCCAGCAGTAGGGAGCGGGGCTTCGAAGAGACCCAGTACTTC. It codes for CASSRERGFEETQYF.

The CDR3 DNA sequence: TGTGCCAGCAGACTAGAACAGGGGAATTCACCCCTCCACTTT. It yields the protein CASRLEQGNSPLHF. The J gene is TRBJ1-6, the V gene TRBV7-3, with 7 positions matching TRBD1. V lost 6 bases to trimming and J lost 7 bases; unmatched junction nucleotides: 6. The CDR3 extends over 14 amino acids. In germline, CDR1 is SGHTA, CDR2 FQGTGA.

The genes are TRBV7-9 and TRBJ2-1, with 7 positions matching TRBD2. The V gene end was trimmed by 3 bases and the J gene end by 7 bases; junction bases not matched to a gene: 3. The CDR3 contains 13 residues. Per germline, CDR1 SEHNR and CDR2 FQNEAQ (reference sequence). CDR3 loop: CASSLTSLNEQFF. CDR3 DNA: TGTGCCAGCAGCTTGACTAGCTTGAATGAGCAGTTCTTC.

The gene calls are TRBV7-8 and TRBJ1-3; TRBD1 matches 7 bases. The CDR3 is made up of 14 amino acids. The junction had 3 bases not matched to a gene; V was cut back by 7 bases and J by 0 bases. The V gene's germline CDR1 is SGHVS and CDR2 FQNEAQ. In DNA form, the CDR3 reads TGTGCCAGCACCGGACAGGTCTCTGGAAACACCATATATTTT. Translating it yields CASTGQVSGNTIYF.

The rearrangement joins TRBV2 to TRBJ1-4; 8 nucleotides align to TRBD1. V lost 8 bases to trimming and J lost 6 bases; unmatched junction nucleotides: 8. The CDR3 totals 14 residues. Germline V CDR1 and CDR2: SNHLY, FYNNEI. In DNA form, the CDR3 reads TGTGCCAGCCTCCCGGACAGGGAGTATGAAAAACTGTTTTTT. Its translation: CASLPDREYEKLFF.

The chain's CDR3 is CSTPTGSEQFF. CDR3 in DNA: TGCAGCACCCCGACAGGGAGTGAGCAGTTCTTC. The V call is TRBV29-1, the J call TRBJ2-1; TRBD1 agrees at 7 bases. V shed 8 bases and J 9 bases; nucleotides not matched to a gene: 7. CDR3 length: 11 amino acids. Germline assignment: CDR1 SQVTM and CDR2 ANQGSEA.

V and J are TRBV5-6 and TRBJ1-3; possibly TRBD1 for D (6 bases). The CDR3 contains 16 residues. V lost 5 bases to trimming and J lost 2 bases, with 17 bases between them. The germline V gene encodes CDR1 SGHDT and CDR2 YYEEEE. In DNA form, the CDR3 reads TGTGCCAGCAGACCCCTAGGGCAGGGGCCTGGAAACACCATATATTTT. This encodes CASRPLGQGPGNTIYF. The whole variable domain, filled in from reference TRBV5-6 and TRBJ1-3, reads DAGVTQSPTHLIKTRGQQVTLRCSPKSGHDTVSWYQQALGQGPQFIFQYYEEEERQRGNFPDRFSGHQFPNYSSELNVNALLLGDSALYLCASRPLGQGPGNTIYFGEGSWLTVV.

Regarding this clone: This sample includes further DNA sequences coding for the same CDR3. The genes are TRBV7-2 and TRBJ2-3; D call uncertain. CDR1 and CDR2 (germline): SGHTA, FQGNSA. The V and J ends lost 5 bases and 0 bases respectively, with 6 bases between them. The CDR3 consists of 13 residues. CDR3 in DNA: TGTGCCAGCAGCCCCTTTAGCACAGATACGCAGTATTTT. Amino acids: CASSPFSTDTQYF.

CDR3 DNA sequence: TGTGCCACCGGGACAGGGGGCAATCAGCCCCAGCATTTT. It is translated as CATGTGGNQPQHF. V is TRBV10-3 and J is TRBJ1-5, with 10 bases that match TRBD1. Germline CDR1 ENHRY, CDR2 SYGVKD. Trimming took 10 bases from V and 2 from J; bases not matched to a gene: 2. This CDR3 region has 13 residues.

This chain uses TRBV18 with TRBJ1-3; D gene uncertain. This CDR3 comprises 14 residues. Trimming cost V 3 bases and J 0 bases, with 6 bases left between them. CDR1 KGHSH and CDR2 LQKENI come from the germline V gene. The chain's CDR3 is CASSPGSSGNTIYF. CDR3 DNA: TGTGCCAGCTCACCTGGGAGCTCTGGAAACACCATATATTTT.

The V call is TRBV27, the J call TRBJ2-5, with a possible D match to TRBD1 (7 bases). CDR1 is MNHEY, CDR2 SMNVEV, per germline (reference sequence). The CDR3 has 17 residues. V gave up 7 bases and J gave up 1 base, with 22 bases separating them. In DNA, the CDR3 is TGTGCCAGCACCCCAAAGCCCTCGCAGGGGGGCCAAGAGACCCAGTACTTC. It is translated as CASTPKPSQGGQETQYF.

V is TRBV7-9 and J is TRBJ1-6, with D tentatively TRBD1 (6 bases). Germline assignment: CDR1 SEHNR and CDR2 FQNEAQ (reference sequence). CDR3 length: 19 residues. V lost 7 bases and J lost 0, with 22 bases in between. CDR3 loop: CASTTPDRSMSSYNSPLHF. CDR3 DNA: TGTGCCAGCACCACCCCGGACAGAAGTATGAGCTCCTATAATTCACCCCTCCACTTT.

This chain links TRBV7-8 with TRBJ1-6, with D uncertain. This CDR3 region has 16 residues. With 6 bases removed from V and 0 bases from J, the gap between germline ends came to 12 bases. Germline values: CDR1 SGHVS, CDR2 FQNEAQ. The CDR3 spells CASRSTSSSYNSPLHF. CDR3 bases: TGTGCCAGCAGATCTACTTCGAGCTCCTATAATTCACCCCTCCACTTT.

The rearrangement joins TRBV28 to TRBJ1-5; the match to TRBD1 covers 9 bases. V shed 5 bases, J shed 3 bases, and the junction held 8 bases outside the gene matches. The germline CDR1 and CDR2 sequences are MDHEN and SYDVKM. There are 16 residues in the CDR3. The CDR3 DNA is TGTGCCAGCAGTGTGCGGGGACAGGGTCCCAATCAGCCCCAGCATTTT. The encoded protein is CASSVRGQGPNQPQHF. Using reference TRBV28 and TRBJ1-5 for the parts outside the CDR3, the full variable domain is DVKVTQSSRYLVKRTGEKVFLECVQDMDHENMFWYRQDPGLGLRLIYFSYDVKMKEKGDIPEGYSVSREKKERFSLILESASTNQTSMYLCASSVRGQGPNQPQHFGDGTRLSIL.

This chain uses TRBV5-4 with TRBJ2-1; 9 bases map to TRBD2. The CDR3 sequence is 15 residues long. V lost 2 bases to trimming and J lost 2 bases; unmatched junction nucleotides: 2. Germline loops: CDR1 SGHNT, CDR2 YYREEE (reference sequence). The CDR3 DNA is TGTGCCAGCAGCTTATCTAGCGGGGCCTACAATGAGCAGTTCTTC. This translates into CASSLSSGAYNEQFF.

This chain joins TRBV7-2 and TRBJ2-1, with D possibly being TRBD1 (5 bases). Trimming left V 7 bases short and J 5 bases short, with 12 bases between. Per germline, CDR1 SGHTA and CDR2 FQGNSA. The CDR3 contains 13 residues. CDR3 nucleotides: TGTGCCAGCACCCTAGGGGTGAACAATGAGCAGTTCTTC. It yields the protein CASTLGVNNEQFF.

This clone appeared a few times. The gene calls are TRBV11-3 and TRBJ2-2; D might be TRBD1 (6 bases). Germline V gene sequence: CDR1 SGHNT, CDR2 YENEEA. Trimming took 1 base from V and 5 from J, leaving 11 bases between them. This CDR3 spans 15 amino acids. The CDR3, as DNA: TGTGCCAGCAGCTTAGCAGGGGCCCAGACCGGGGAGCTGTTTTTT. This encodes CASSLAGAQTGELFF.

The DNA of the CDR3 is TGTGCCAGCAGTTTACAGGGTTACGAGCAGTACTTC. Encoded protein: CASSLQGYEQYF. The V call is TRBV27, the J call TRBJ2-7, with a tentative D call TRBD1 (5 bases). CDR1 is MNHEY and CDR2 is SMNVEV in the germline V gene (reference sequence). V dropped 2 bases and J dropped 4 bases, with 6 bases sitting between them. This CDR3 has 12 amino acids.

The J gene is TRBJ2-5, the V gene TRBV5-4; 11 positions agree with TRBD2. The CDR3 runs 16 residues. V dropped 4 bases and J dropped 5; count of bases not matched to a gene: 10. CDR1 is SGHNT, CDR2 YYREEE, per germline (reference sequence). The CDR3 DNA is TGTGCCAGCAGCGGGGCTCCGGGACTAGCGGTGGAGACCCAGTACTTC. It translates to CASSGAPGLAVETQYF.